Each of the 18 T cell receptor beta chains below was sequenced from the same sample in a study of cytomegalovirus exposure and HLA in healthy donors (dated by TCRdb to between 2016 and 2019). The library was made by the immunoSEQ multiplex PCR assay. A mixture of 60 forward primers for TCR Vbeta segments and 13 reverse primers for TCR Jbeta segments was used in the multiplex PCR. TCRdb re-hosts the immuneACCESS table, in-frame sequences only. Its copies lack some clones; in the studies checked, an unresolved V gene accounts for under half of them, and the cause for the rest is not known. The table for this sample lists about 180,000 clones; less than 80% of them were counted only once. The ten largest clones represent roughly 0.76% of the sample. Sequencing used PBMCs. The receptors derive from a woman aged 35 to 49 in good health and CMV-seronegative.

V usage is TRBV4-1 and J usage is TRBJ1-1; unclear D gene. The germline V gene has CDR1 MGHRA and CDR2 YSYEKL. The CDR3 sequence is 17 residues long. V lost 0 bases and J 2 bases, leaving 16 bases between the germline ends. As DNA, the CDR3 is TGCGCCAGCAGCCAAGATACTGGCAGGCTGGTAAACACTGAAGCTTTCTTT. Translating it yields CASSQDTGRLVNTEAFF.

Notes on this clone: Within the sample, other DNA sequences also encode this same CDR3. The rearrangement links TRBV28 to TRBJ2-7; D might be TRBD2 (6 bases). CDR1 and CDR2 (germline): MDHEN, SYDVKM. V lost 9 bases to trimming and J lost 4 bases, with 10 bases between them. The CDR3 extends over 11 amino acids. CDR3 DNA: TGTGCCAGTCGCCGGGGGTACGAGCAGTACTTC. This translates into CASRRGYEQYF.

This clone showed up just once. The V call is TRBV5-6, the J call TRBJ2-2; 7 bases map to TRBD1. The CDR3 is made up of 15 amino acids. Unmatched junction bases numbered 10, after V lost 4 bases and J lost 7 bases. The V gene's germline CDR1 is SGHDT and CDR2 YYEEEE. CDR3 nucleotide sequence: TGTGCCAGCAGCAAAAGACAGGGCTCAGGCGGGGAGCTGTTTTTT. Its protein is CASSKRQGSGGELFF.

This chain connects TRBV11-2 to TRBJ1-1; D is uncertain. Germline lookup yields CDR1 SGHAT and CDR2 FQNNGV. CDR3 length equals 13 residues. Trimming stripped 5 bases from V and 0 bases from J, with 7 bases between. CDR3 protein: CASSPTMNTEAFF. In nucleotides, the CDR3 is TGTGCCAGCAGCCCCACTATGAACACTGAAGCTTTCTTT.

The chain combines TRBV18 with TRBJ2-1, with D maybe TRBD2 (5 bases). Germline V gives CDR1 KGHSH, CDR2 LQKENI. The CDR3 runs 14 residues. Trimming left V 4 bases short and J 10 bases short, with 17 bases between. CDR3 residues: CASSRRGPTDEQFF. The DNA of the CDR3 is TGTGCCAGCTCACGTCGCGGGCCAACAGACGAGCAGTTCTTC.

The chain uses TRBV6-6 and TRBJ2-4, with D tentatively TRBD1 (6 bases). V lost 5 bases, J lost 16 bases, and 24 bases lay in between. The CDR3 is 14 amino acids. Germline CDR1 is MNHNY and CDR2 is SVGAGI (reference sequence). CDR3: CASSPPADQGTGYF. The CDR3 coding sequence is TGTGCCAGCAGTCCCCCGGCGGACCAGGGGACCGGCTACTTC.

Comments on this clone: One end of the junction fails to match germline, which may point to a read error. The J gene is TRBJ1-1, the V gene TRBV12-5; 9 bases map to TRBD1. Germline V gene lookup returns CDR1 LGHNT and CDR2 FRNRAP. CDR3 size: 14 residues. CDR3 amino acids: CASGSLPLDRGSLF. The CDR3 DNA sequence: TGTGCTAGTGGCTCCCTCCCCCTGGACAGGGGAAGCCTTTTT.

This clone was detected a few times. The chain couples TRBV19 to TRBJ2-1; D unresolved. CDR3 length: 13 amino acids. The V gene's germline CDR1 is LNHDA and CDR2 SQIVND (reference sequence). V was pared by 2 bases and J by 5 bases, with 7 bases between. The CDR3 reads CASSIYNNNEQFF. In DNA form, the CDR3 reads TGTGCCAGTAGTATATATAACAACAATGAGCAGTTCTTC.

CDR3 amino acids: CASSSRDRVSSGNTIYF. The CDR3 DNA follows: TGTGCCAGCAGTTCCCGGGACAGGGTGTCGTCTGGAAACACCATATATTTT. This chain links TRBV28 with TRBJ1-3, with 9 nucleotides matching TRBD1. CDR1 MDHEN and CDR2 SYDVKM come from the germline V gene. The CDR3 covers 17 residues. V shed 4 bases and J 1 base; nucleotides not matched to a gene: 8.

The rearrangement links TRBV28 to TRBJ1-1; TRBD1 matches at 7 bases. Germline V lookup: CDR1 MDHEN, CDR2 SYDVKM. V dropped 1 base and J dropped 8; count of bases not matched to a gene: 10. There are 15 residues in the CDR3. The CDR3, as DNA: TGTGCCAGCAGTTTATACCGCAGGGGGTCGTCCGAAGCTTTCTTT. Amino acid sequence: CASSLYRRGSSEAFF.

The chain couples TRBV5-5 to TRBJ2-7, with a weak D call TRBD1 (6 bases). In germline, CDR1 is SGHKS, CDR2 YYEKEE (reference sequence). The CDR3 contains 12 residues. Trimming left V 4 bases short and J 4 bases short, with 9 bases between. CDR3 nucleotides: TGTGCCAGCAGCCCAGGGGTGTACGAGCAGTACTTC. The encoded protein is CASSPGVYEQYF.

This clone was found a few times. The chain couples TRBV10-1 to TRBJ2-7; 8 bases agree with TRBD1. V shed 11 bases and J 3 bases; nucleotides not matched to a gene: 9. Germline lookup yields CDR1 WNHNN and CDR2 SYGVQD (reference sequence). The CDR3 runs 13 residues. CDR3 amino acids: CALRETGDYEQYF. CDR3 bases: TGCGCCCTGAGAGAGACAGGGGACTACGAGCAGTACTTC.

The chain carries TRBV29-1 and TRBJ1-4; 7 bases are shared with TRBD1. This CDR3 is 16 amino acids long. Germline V gene sequence: CDR1 SQVTM, CDR2 ANQGSEA. CDR3 sequence reads: CTVKEGGGQRNEKLFF. In DNA form, the CDR3 reads TGCACAGTAAAAGAGGGTGGGGGACAGAGAAATGAAAAACTGTTTTTT.

The gene calls are TRBV5-4 and TRBJ2-7; TRBD1 agrees at 8 bases. Trimming removed 0 bases from V and 7 bases from J; junction bases left unmatched: 6. This CDR3 contains 14 residues. Germline-derived CDR1 and CDR2 are SGHNT and YYREEE (reference sequence). CDR3 coding DNA: TGTGCCAGCAGCTTGGTGCAGGGGGCGAGGGAGCAGTACTTC. Amino acids: CASSLVQGAREQYF.

This rearrangement joins TRBV7-6 to TRBJ1-1; no definite D call. Trimming took off 1 base at V and 7 bases at J, with 7 bases between the two ends. The CDR3 length is 12 residues. Per germline, CDR1 SGHVS and CDR2 FNYEAQ. Here the CDR3 DNA reads TGTGCCAGCAGCTTAGGTCGGGGTGAAGCTTTCTTT. Amino acid sequence: CASSLGRGEAFF.

This rearrangement joins TRBV11-1 to TRBJ2-1, with D possibly matching TRBD2 (6 bases). The CDR3 totals 16 residues. Trimming removed 5 bases at V and 0 bases at J, with 14 bases between. Germline CDR1 SGHAT, CDR2 FQDESV (reference sequence). The CDR3 region is CASSLQAGSSYNEQFF. CDR3 bases: TGTGCCAGCAGCCTCCAGGCGGGGAGCTCCTACAATGAGCAGTTCTTC.

V and J are TRBV11-3 and TRBJ2-7; possibly TRBD2 for D (5 bases). With 9 bases removed from V and 4 bases from J, the gap between germline ends came to 19 bases. The CDR3 runs to 14 residues. Germline V gives CDR1 SGHNT, CDR2 YENEEA. CDR3 loop: CARKKRVRRYEQYF. CDR3 DNA: TGTGCCAGAAAAAAAAGGGTCCGGAGGTACGAGCAGTACTTC.

The chain couples TRBV20-1 to TRBJ2-7; D possibly corresponds to TRBD1 (5 bases). This CDR3 comprises 11 residues. V lost 2 bases, J lost 5 bases, and 7 bases lay in between. Germline CDR1 DFQATT, CDR2 SNEGSKA (reference sequence). CDR3 DNA: TGCAGTGCTAGACAGGGCCACGAGCAGTACTTC. Its protein product is CSARQGHEQYF.